The entry below gives a single T cell receptor beta chain sequence along with its context. Its antigen is not identified. The data belong to a study of blood T cells in healthy people across ages. Findings and limits, study-wide: CMV status of donors was unknown, possibly confounding expanded clonotype changes. Strong correlation linked observed beta diversity and percent naive T cells.

The second PCR ran about 6 to 11 cycles with a sample-barcoded 5' primer and J-beta primers. Each cDNA was tagged by a template-switch adaptor containing 12 random nucleotides. At least 3 million CDR3-containing paired-end reads were obtained per sample. TCRdb analysed the 5' RACE reads with MiXCR anew, one entry per CDR3 protein. The sample consists of some 730,000 distinct CDR3 sequences, 22% of them appearing once. This CDR3 contains 14 residues. Germline-derived CDR1 and CDR2 are DFQATT and SNEGSKA (reference sequence). Between the trimmed V and J ends, which lost 0 bases and 5 bases, there was a span of 13 bases.

Specimen: blood. This chain links TRBV20-1 with TRBJ2-5; TRBD1 might be the D (7 bases). This receptor was obtained from a man between 70 and 80 years old in good health. Here the CDR3 reads CSARDGGGGETQYF. As DNA, the CDR3 is TGCAGTGCTAGAGATGGAGGGGGCGGCGAGACCCAGTACTTC.